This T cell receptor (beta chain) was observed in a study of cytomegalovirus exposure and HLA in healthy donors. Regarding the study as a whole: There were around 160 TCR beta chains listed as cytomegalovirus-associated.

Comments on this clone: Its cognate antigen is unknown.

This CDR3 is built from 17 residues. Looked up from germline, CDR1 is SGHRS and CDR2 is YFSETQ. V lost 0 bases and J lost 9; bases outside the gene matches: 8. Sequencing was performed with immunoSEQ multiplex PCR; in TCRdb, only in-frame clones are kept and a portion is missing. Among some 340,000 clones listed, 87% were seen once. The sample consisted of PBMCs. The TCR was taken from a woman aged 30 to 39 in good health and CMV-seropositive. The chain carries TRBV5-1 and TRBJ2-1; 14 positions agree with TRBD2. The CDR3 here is CASSLGVGTSGRFEQFF. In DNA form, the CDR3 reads TGCGCCAGCAGCTTGGGGGTCGGGACTAGCGGGAGATTTGAGCAGTTCTTC.